These 26 T cell receptor beta chains came from one sample sequenced in a study of beta chain features in type 1 diabetes (dated 2018 in TCRdb). Overall study results and their limits: In all four CD4+ subsets, TCRB CDR3 length was moderately but significantly shorter in type 1 diabetes patients.

The method was the immunoSEQ multiplex PCR assay. The High Capacity cDNA Reverse Transcription Kit was used to reverse transcribe all of the isolated RNA, meaning that expressed TCRB transcripts were what got sequenced. Not all clones reach the TCRdb copy of this immuneACCESS table, which keeps in-frame sequences only. Checked studies attribute under half of the gap to unresolved V genes and leave the rest unexplained. The sample includes more than 300,000 clones, with around a tenth observed a single time. The ten top clones hold over 0.45% of the sample. These receptors' antigens are unknown. The material sequenced was central memory CD4+ T cells from blood. The receptors here all came from a man younger than 45 with type 1 diabetes.

This clone turned up a few times. The V gene is TRBV5-1, the J gene TRBJ2-7; 9 positions match TRBD1. Trimming removed 4 bases from V and 5 bases from J; junction bases left unmatched: 10. The CDR3 length is 15 residues. CDR1 is SGHRS and CDR2 is YFSETQ in the germline V gene. Here the CDR3 DNA reads TGCGCCAGCAGCGGAGGGACAGGGTTAATAGACGAGCAGTACTTC. Amino acid sequence: CASSGGTGLIDEQYF. Supplemented by reference TRBV5-1 and TRBJ2-7, the full variable domain reads KAGVTQTPRYLIKTRGQQVTLSCSPISGHRSVSWYQQTPGQGLQFLFEYFSETQRNKGNFPGRFSGRQFSNSRSEMNVSTLELGDSALYLCASSGGTGLIDEQYFGPGTRLTVT.

This clone was detected only a few times. The V gene is TRBV7-9, the J gene TRBJ2-7; 8 bases match TRBD2. With 1 base clipped from V and 6 bases from J, the junction kept 8 bases outside the gene matches. The CDR3 has 15 amino acids. CDR1 and CDR2 from the germline V gene are SEHNR and FQNEAQ (reference sequence). In nucleotides, the CDR3 is TGTGCCAGCAGCTTAGTCCAAAGCGGGAGTGGCGAGCAGTACTTC. Translating it yields CASSLVQSGSGEQYF.

This clone was seen only a few times. The gene calls are TRBV27 and TRBJ2-7; TRBD2 agrees at 8 bases. The CDR3 extends over 14 amino acids. The ends lost 6 bases at V and 2 bases at J; junction bases unmatched: 6. The germline gives CDR1 MNHEY, CDR2 SMNVEV (reference sequence). For the CDR3, the DNA is TGTGCCAGCAGGCAGCGGGAGCCCCCCTACGAGCAGTACTTC. Translated, it gives CASRQREPPYEQYF.

This clone was seen a handful of times. J is TRBJ1-4 and V is TRBV11-2, with D uncertain. V was clipped by 3 bases and J by 3 bases, with 8 bases between them. Germline CDR1 reads SGHAT; CDR2 reads FQNNGV. CDR3 length equals 14 residues. CDR3 residues: CASSLNRANEKLFF. CDR3 DNA: TGTGCCAGCAGCTTGAATAGAGCTAATGAAAAACTGTTTTTT.

This clone was seen a few times. This chain links TRBV28 with TRBJ2-5; D is possibly TRBD1 (6 bases). The germline V gene encodes CDR1 MDHEN and CDR2 SYDVKM. Trimming stripped 6 bases from V and 2 bases from J, with 16 bases between. The CDR3 is 15 residues long. The CDR3 loop reads CASSNAWGPQETQYF. In DNA, the CDR3 is TGTGCCAGCAGCAATGCCTGGGGGCCACAAGAGACCCAGTACTTC.

This clone was picked up a small number of times. The V call is TRBV11-2, the J call TRBJ2-7, with D unresolved. CDR1 SGHAT and CDR2 FQNNGV come from the germline V gene. The CDR3 totals 14 residues. Trimming cost V 2 bases and J 5 bases, with 13 bases left between them. The chain's CDR3 is CASSLLGNTHEQYF. Written as DNA, the CDR3 is TGTGCCAGCAGCTTATTAGGGAATACCCACGAGCAGTACTTC.

The rearrangement uses TRBV21-1 and TRBJ2-7; no check of the table's D call, TRBD1, against the DNA was made. TRBV21-1 is a documented pseudogene. The CDR3 sequence is 15 residues long. The CDR3 DNA sequence: TGTGCCAGCAGCAATGACAGGGTGTCCCCCTACGAGCAGTACTTC. Its translation: CASSNDRVSPYEQYF.

This clone appeared a few times. This sample also contains other DNA sequences that code for the same CDR3. The chain carries TRBV7-2 and TRBJ1-3; D gene unclear. V lost 4 bases and J 0 bases, leaving 7 bases between the germline ends. CDR3 length: 14 residues. Germline values: CDR1 SGHTA, CDR2 FQGNSA. Here the CDR3 reads CASSSQSSGNTIYF. CDR3 nucleotides: TGTGCCAGCAGCTCGCAAAGCTCTGGAAACACCATATATTTT.

The chain uses TRBV30 and TRBJ2-7; TRBD1 aligns across 8 bases. In germline, CDR1 is GTSNPN, CDR2 SVGIG (reference sequence). After removal of 2 bases from V and 0 bases from J, the junction contained 3 bases not matched to a gene. The CDR3 consists of 14 residues. The CDR3 DNA follows: TGTGCCTGGAGTCGACAGGGGATCTCCTACGAGCAGTACTTC. Encoded protein: CAWSRQGISYEQYF. The variable domain in full, with the rest retrieved from reference TRBV30 and TRBJ2-7, is SQTIHQWPATLVQPVGSPLSLECTVEGTSNPNLYWYRQAAGRGLQLLFYSVGIGQISSEVPQNLSASRPQDRQFILSSKKLLLSDSGFYLCAWSRQGISYEQYFGPGTRLTVT.

In this sample, this clone turned up once. In the same sample, other DNA sequences code for this CDR3. The chain has TRBV29-1 and TRBJ1-5; tentatively, D is TRBD1 (5 bases). From germline, CDR1 is SQVTM and CDR2 ANQGSEA. V was trimmed by 6 bases and J by 2 bases, leaving 8 bases between them. The CDR3 runs 12 residues. The CDR3 DNA is TGCAGCGTGGGGGGGGGCAATCAGCCCCAGCATTTT. Its protein product is CSVGGGNQPQHF.

CDR3 amino acids: CASSSRGRAGDQPQHF. The CDR3 DNA reads TGTGCCAGCAGTTCCCGGGGTCGCGCGGGAGATCAGCCCCAGCATTTT. The chain couples TRBV27 to TRBJ1-5; D ambiguous. Germline V gives CDR1 MNHEY, CDR2 SMNVEV (reference sequence). V was shortened by 4 bases and J by 5 bases, with 18 bases between the two germline ends. The CDR3 is 16 amino acids.

This clone showed up just a few times. V gene TRBV7-2 combines with J gene TRBJ2-3; weak D call: TRBD2 (6 bases). The V end lost 2 bases, the J end lost 7 bases, and 16 bases lay between the germline ends. The germline V gene encodes CDR1 SGHTA and CDR2 FQGNSA. The CDR3 loop spans 15 amino acids. The chain's CDR3 is CASSLSVLAGNTQYF. The CDR3 DNA follows: TGTGCCAGCAGCTTAAGTGTACTAGCCGGGAATACGCAGTATTTT.

This clone was detected a few times. V and J are TRBV5-4 and TRBJ1-1; the match to TRBD1 covers 8 bases. The germline CDR1 and CDR2 sequences are SGHNT and YYREEE (reference sequence). J was trimmed by 3 bases and V by 4 bases; bases with no gene match: 8. There are 15 residues in the CDR3. CDR3 loop: CASSQDQGADTEAFF. DNA of the CDR3: TGTGCCAGCAGCCAAGACCAGGGGGCCGACACTGAAGCTTTCTTT.

The rearrangement links TRBV19 to TRBJ2-1; the match to TRBD2 covers 8 bases. Germline loops: CDR1 LNHDA, CDR2 SQIVND (reference sequence). Trimming cost V 0 bases and J 8 bases; bases outside gene matches: 6. CDR3 length equals 15 residues. The CDR3 loop is CASSIEAGVGDEQFF. Here the CDR3 DNA reads TGTGCCAGTAGTATAGAAGCGGGAGTAGGCGATGAGCAGTTCTTC. The full variable domain, its missing parts supplied by reference TRBV19 and TRBJ2-1, is DGGITQSPKYLFRKEGQNVTLSCEQNLNHDAMYWYRQDPGQGLRLIYYSQIVNDFQKGDIAEGYSVSREKKESFPLTVTSAQKNPTAFYLCASSIEAGVGDEQFFGPGTRLTVL.

The sample holds many counts of this clone. This chain links TRBV7-3 with TRBJ1-1, with a weak D call TRBD1 (5 bases). Germline V gives CDR1 SGHTA, CDR2 FQGTGA. The CDR3 contains 13 residues. V was trimmed by 5 bases and J by 5 bases, leaving 12 bases between them. The CDR3 nucleotides read TGTGCCAGCAGCACCCCTGGGGGTACTGAAGCTTTCTTT. Protein: CASSTPGGTEAFF.

The V call is TRBV30, the J call TRBJ2-3; D remains unclear. This CDR3 has 13 amino acids. The germline V gene encodes CDR1 GTSNPN and CDR2 SVGIG (reference sequence). The ends were cut back, 8 bases at V and 0 bases at J, with 12 bases in the middle. The CDR3 here is CAGMIPSTDTQYF. The CDR3 DNA is TGTGCCGGGATGATCCCAAGCACAGATACGCAGTATTTT.

This clone was observed a handful of times. The junction departs from germline at one end; a sequencing error may be responsible. J is TRBJ2-2 and V is TRBV5-4; D not resolved. This CDR3 comprises 12 residues. Germline loops: CDR1 SGHNT, CDR2 YYREEE (reference sequence). Written as DNA, the CDR3 is TGCGCCAGCAGAACCTTCACCGGGGAGCTGTTTTTT. It translates to CASRTFTGELFF. Based on the CDR3 plus reference TRBV5-4 and TRBJ2-2, the full variable domain is ETGVTQSPTHLIKTRGQQVTLRCSSQSGHNTVSWYQQALGQGPQFIFQYYREEENGRGNFPPRFSGLQFPNYSSELNVNALELDDSALYLCASRTFTGELFFGEGSRLTVL.

This clone was observed a few times. This chain joins TRBV28 and TRBJ1-1; 7 nucleotides match TRBD1. Germline V gene data show CDR1 as MDHEN and CDR2 as SYDVKM. The CDR3 length is 15 residues. Unmatched junction bases numbered 8, after V lost 2 bases and J lost 5 bases. CDR3 sequence: CASSLGGGLGTEAFF. In DNA form, the CDR3 reads TGTGCCAGCAGTTTAGGAGGGGGCCTTGGAACTGAAGCTTTCTTT.

With regard to this clone: An end of the junction does not agree with germline; a read error may underlie this. Other DNA variants within this sample encode the same CDR3. V gene TRBV28 combines with J gene TRBJ2-3; the D is unclear. The CDR3 is 14 residues long. Germline V lookup: CDR1 MDHEN, CDR2 SYDVKM. For the CDR3, the DNA is TGTGCCAGTAGTTTGACCAGCGGCACAGATACGCAGTATTTT. Translating it yields CASSLTSGTDTQYF.

CDR3 DNA sequence: TGCGCCAGCAGACAAATACCAAACACTGAAGCTTTCTTT. Translation: CASRQIPNTEAFF. This sequence joins TRBV5-1 and TRBJ1-1; no firm D call. Per the germline V gene, CDR1 is SGHRS and CDR2 is YFSETQ. V dropped 5 bases and J dropped 2 bases, with 10 bases sitting between them. The CDR3 loop spans 13 amino acids.

Comment on this clone: A read error may be the cause here, since a much bigger clone is one base away. The rearrangement uses TRBV5-6 and TRBJ2-1; the match to TRBD1 covers 7 bases. V shed 5 bases, J shed 5 bases, and the junction held 10 bases outside the gene matches. This CDR3 has 15 residues. The V gene's germline CDR1 is SGHDT and CDR2 YYEEEE. CDR3 in amino acids: CASSIEGAGDNEQFF. The CDR3, as DNA: TGTGCCAGCAGTATAGAGGGGGCCGGGGACAATGAGCAGTTCTTC.

Regarding this clone: A far larger clone differs by one base, so this is likely a read error. DNA of the CDR3: TGTGCCAGCAGCTTAGCAGAGAACACTGAAGCTTTCTTT. It translates to CASSLAENTEAFF. The chain couples TRBV11-2 to TRBJ1-1; no firm D call. Germline V gives CDR1 SGHAT, CDR2 FQNNGV. V shed 1 base and J shed 1 base, with 4 bases lying between them. CDR3 length: 13 residues.

The table lists this clone with a few counts. This sequence joins TRBV5-8 and TRBJ1-5; 8 bases are shared with TRBD1. This CDR3 comprises 16 residues. The junction had 7 bases not matched to a gene; V was cut back by 2 bases and J by 3 bases. CDR1 is SGHTS, CDR2 YDEGEE, per germline. CDR3 nucleotide sequence: TGTGCCAGCAGCTTCAGGACAGGGAGGGACAATCAGCCCCAGCATTTT. It translates to CASSFRTGRDNQPQHF. The full variable domain, completed using reference TRBV5-8 and TRBJ1-5, is EAGVTQSPTHLIKTRGQQATLRCSPISGHTSVYWYQQALGLGLQFLLWYDEGEERNRGNFPPRFSGRQFPNYSSELNVNALELEDSALYLCASSFRTGRDNQPQHFGDGTRLSIL.

The chain recombines TRBV9 with TRBJ2-1; D may correspond to TRBD1 or TRBD2 (6 bases each). Germline loops: CDR1 SGDLS, CDR2 YYNGEE. The CDR3 is 15 amino acids. V was cut by 0 bases and J by 1 base, with 8 bases left in between. The CDR3, as DNA: TGTGCCAGCAGCGTAGGGGGGGCGTCCTACAATGAGCAGTTCTTC. Translated: CASSVGGASYNEQFF.

The table lists this clone with a few counts. The chain is built from TRBV28 and TRBJ2-1, with 13 positions matching TRBD2. The V gene end was trimmed by 0 bases and the J gene end by 5 bases; junction bases not matched to a gene: 1. Per the germline V gene, CDR1 is MDHEN and CDR2 is SYDVKM. The CDR3 is made up of 16 amino acids. The CDR3 region is CASSLWGTSGNNEQFF. The CDR3 coding sequence is TGTGCCAGCAGTTTATGGGGGACTAGCGGGAACAATGAGCAGTTCTTC.

In this sample, this clone turned up a few times. This sequence joins TRBV5-1 and TRBJ2-5; no definite D call. The ends were cut back, 2 bases at V and 6 bases at J, with 11 bases in the middle. The length of the CDR3 is 13 residues. CDR1 SGHRS and CDR2 YFSETQ come from the germline V gene. The CDR3 loop is CASSFNSEQTQYF. The CDR3, as DNA: TGCGCCAGCAGCTTTAACAGTGAACAGACCCAGTACTTC. The variable domain in full, with the rest retrieved from reference TRBV5-1 and TRBJ2-5, is KAGVTQTPRYLIKTRGQQVTLSCSPISGHRSVSWYQQTPGQGLQFLFEYFSETQRNKGNFPGRFSGRQFSNSRSEMNVSTLELGDSALYLCASSFNSEQTQYFGPGTRLLVL.